The T cell receptor beta chain under discussion was sequenced for a study of CD8+ T cells in alopecia areata. Points on this clone: Its antigen remains unidentified.

RNA extraction and reverse transcription yielded cDNA as sequencing template. Produced via immunoSEQ multiplex PCR; TCRdb's table is partial and in-frame only. The repertoire consists of approximately 99,000 clones, with about 60% occurring once and the leading ten covering around a quarter. The CDR3 loop spans 17 amino acids. CDR1 is MDHEN, CDR2 SYDVKM, per germline. V shed 8 bases, J shed 4 bases, and the junction held 14 bases outside the gene matches. General observations from the study: Especially in alopecia totalis/universalis, lesional scalp showed greater clonality than normal scalp did.

The sequence was obtained from a human donor with alopecia areata. Input material: NKG2D-low CD8+ T cells sorted from blood. J is TRBJ2-2 and V is TRBV28; 9 nucleotides line up with TRBD2. The CDR3 region is CASDNRGPAGGTGELFF. Written as DNA, the CDR3 is TGTGCCAGCGATAACCGCGGGCCAGCGGGAGGCACCGGGGAGCTGTTTTTT. The complete variable domain, with remaining parts taken from reference TRBV28 and TRBJ2-2, reads DVKVTQSSRYLVKRTGEKVFLECVQDMDHENMFWYRQDPGLGLRLIYFSYDVKMKEKGDIPEGYSVSREKKERFSLILESASTNQTSMYLCASDNRGPAGGTGELFFGEGSRLTVL.